This TCR beta chain was captured by sequencing in a study of blood T cells in healthy people across ages. Study-wide results and limits: TCR beta diversity was tightly associated with the proportion of naive T cells.

With a J-beta primer mix and a sample-barcoded 5' primer, a second PCR ran about 7 to 12 cycles. The template-switch adaptor was a 5' adaptor with 12 random nucleotides. It tagged each cDNA molecule. TCRdb processed the 5' RACE reads anew with MiXCR; each CDR3 protein has one entry. The data contain roughly 410,000 distinct CDR3 sequences, 52% of them seen just once; the ten biggest clones take up about 54%. Total RNA extraction produced at least 5.5 micrograms (per sample) for the study. A remark on this clonotype: Its antigen is not identified.

Germline assignment: CDR1 KGHSH and CDR2 LQKENI. Trimming pared 6 bases from V and 0 bases from J, leaving 11 bases between. CDR3 size: 15 residues. V gene TRBV18 combines with J gene TRBJ1-4; D might be TRBD1 (6 bases). This TCR was sampled from a man aged 55 to 70 in good health. Material for sequencing was blood. The CDR3 spells CASSWTVATNEKLFF. Written as DNA, the CDR3 is TGTGCCAGCTCGTGGACAGTAGCAACTAATGAAAAACTGTTTTTT.